This record covers a single T cell receptor (beta chain). The sample originates from a study of cytomegalovirus exposure and HLA in healthy donors. PCR was performed using 60 Vbeta and 13 Jbeta primers. Sequencing used immunoSEQ multiplex PCR; TCRdb keeps in-frame clones, though not all of them. The sample includes about 120,000 clones, 81% of them seen just once. V was shortened by 5 bases and J by 8 bases, with 12 bases between the two germline ends. The CDR3 runs to 12 residues. Germline V lookup: CDR1 SQVTM, CDR2 ANQGSEA. The clonotype was recovered from a middle-aged woman in good health and CMV-seronegative. V usage is TRBV29-1 and J usage is TRBJ1-4; D is uncertain. Sequenced input: PBMCs. CDR3 nucleotide sequence: TGCAGCGTTTTTGTCCCCGGGGAAAAACTGTTTTTT. Its translation: CSVFVPGEKLFF.